Presented here are 18 T cell receptor beta chains from one specimen sequenced in a study of Ad26.COV2.S vaccination and SARS-CoV-2 variants. Assay: immunoSEQ multiplex PCR; the TCRdb copy retains only in-frame clones and omits some. The sample carries under 150,000 clones, approximately 90% recorded once. The source material was peripheral blood, sampled after recovery from COVID-19. The receptor source for this set is a human donor who had recovered from COVID-19.

The rearrangement links TRBV2 to TRBJ2-7; D is unresolved. Trimming shortened V by 8 bases and J by 8 bases, and 22 bases separated the two germline ends. This CDR3 region has 14 residues. CDR1 and CDR2 (germline): SNHLY, FYNNEI. The CDR3 DNA sequence: TGTGCCAGCGGCCCAATAGACGGAGCCCCGAAGCAGTACTTC. It codes for CASGPIDGAPKQYF.

The chain combines TRBV19 with TRBJ2-1, with 13 bases matching TRBD2. Looked up from germline, CDR1 is LNHDA and CDR2 is SQIVND (reference sequence). The ends lost 1 base at V and 7 bases at J; junction bases unmatched: 1. The length of the CDR3 is 15 residues. The DNA of the CDR3 is TGTGCCAGTAGTATAGGACTAGCGGGGGGTAATGAGCAGTTCTTC. Translated: CASSIGLAGGNEQFF.

V and J are TRBV10-2 and TRBJ1-5; no clear D gene. This CDR3 contains 16 residues. The ends were cut back, 7 bases at V and 7 bases at J, with 23 bases in the middle. Germline CDR1 WSHSY, CDR2 SAAADI. The CDR3 DNA is TGCGCCAGCACCGATTCAGAGTTGGCTCTAGACCAGCCCCAGCATTTT. Amino acids: CASTDSELALDQPQHF.

The CDR3 region has the DNA TGTGCCAGCAGCTTCGGGGACAGAGCTAACTATGGCTACACCTTC. The encoded protein is CASSFGDRANYGYTF. The genes are TRBV7-8 and TRBJ1-2; 7 bases align to TRBD1. V trimming: 3 bases; J trimming: 0 bases; junction bases outside the gene matches: 4. The length of the CDR3 is 15 residues. Germline values: CDR1 SGHVS, CDR2 FQNEAQ.

The V and J genes are TRBV27 and TRBJ2-7, with D maybe TRBD2 (5 bases). Trimming pared 6 bases from V and 6 bases from J, leaving 21 bases between. The germline V gene has CDR1 MNHEY and CDR2 SMNVEV (reference sequence). This CDR3 is built from 15 residues. In DNA, the CDR3 is TGTGCCAGCAGCCGATCCGGGATTTTGGGGAGCGAGCAGTACTTC. This gives the protein CASSRSGILGSEQYF.

J is TRBJ1-5 and V is TRBV28; D is undetermined. The CDR3 consists of 16 residues. From germline, CDR1 is MDHEN and CDR2 SYDVKM. V was trimmed by 5 bases and J by 7 bases, leaving 21 bases between them. This chain's CDR3 is CASSPYAQKLGQPQHF. For the CDR3, the DNA is TGTGCCAGCAGTCCCTACGCCCAGAAGCTTGGGCAGCCCCAGCATTTT.

The J gene is TRBJ2-3, the V gene TRBV4-1; 10 positions agree with TRBD1. CDR3 length: 17 residues. The V and J ends lost 6 bases and 3 bases, in that order; junction bases with no gene match: 12. Looked up from germline, CDR1 is MGHRA and CDR2 is YSYEKL. The CDR3 DNA is TGCGCCAGCAGACCCCTGACAGGGGGCGGAAGGACAGATACGCAGTATTTT. It encodes CASRPLTGGGRTDTQYF.

The rearrangement joins TRBV27 to TRBJ1-1, with 11 nucleotides matching TRBD1. Germline loops: CDR1 MNHEY, CDR2 SMNVEV (reference sequence). The V and J ends lost 5 bases and 5 bases, in that order; junction bases with no gene match: 4. This CDR3 has 14 residues. DNA for the CDR3: TGTGCCAGCAGTATGGGACAGGGGGGGACTGAAGCTTTCTTT. It is translated as CASSMGQGGTEAFF.

The J gene is TRBJ2-1, the V gene TRBV18; TRBD2 agrees at 13 bases. Germline CDR1 and CDR2: KGHSH and LQKENI. Losses at the gene ends were 6 bases for V and 13 bases for J; bases not matched to a gene: 6. This CDR3 has 13 residues. The chain's CDR3 is CASSDGTSGAQFF. CDR3 sequence (DNA): TGTGCCAGCTCGGACGGGACTAGCGGGGCACAGTTCTTC. Based on the CDR3 plus reference TRBV18 and TRBJ2-1, the full variable domain is NAGVMQNPRHLVRRRGQEARLRCSPMKGHSHVYWYRQLPEEGLKFMVYLQKENIIDESGMPKERFSAEFPKEGPSILRIQQVVRGDSAAYFCASSDGTSGAQFFGPGTRLTVL.

The chain links TRBV28 to TRBJ1-5, with no clear D. The germline V and J ends were trimmed by 6 bases and 0 bases, with 3 bases remaining between them. The CDR3 sequence is 12 residues long. Germline CDR1 reads MDHEN; CDR2 reads SYDVKM. The CDR3 reads CASSVSNQPQHF. CDR3 nucleotide sequence: TGTGCCAGCAGCGTTAGCAATCAGCCCCAGCATTTT. The entire variable domain, with the rest obtained from reference TRBV28 and TRBJ1-5, is as follows: DVKVTQSSRYLVKRTGEKVFLECVQDMDHENMFWYRQDPGLGLRLIYFSYDVKMKEKGDIPEGYSVSREKKERFSLILESASTNQTSMYLCASSVSNQPQHFGDGTRLSIL.

The chain couples TRBV10-2 to TRBJ2-1, with 8 bases identical to TRBD1. The CDR3 totals 15 residues. V dropped 3 bases and J dropped 4; count of bases not matched to a gene: 5. From germline, CDR1 is WSHSY and CDR2 SAAADI. CDR3 region: CASSDRNRGYNEQFF. The CDR3 DNA follows: TGCGCCAGCAGTGATCGGAACAGGGGGTACAATGAGCAGTTCTTC.

The chain recombines TRBV12-3 or TRBV12-4 with TRBJ2-7; no definite D call. Trimming cost V 5 bases and J 0 bases, with 8 bases left between them. The CDR3 covers 13 residues. The CDR3 reads CASSLGSSYEQYF. The CDR3 DNA reads TGTGCCAGCAGTCTTGGGTCCTCCTACGAGCAGTACTTC.

This clone was counted only a few times. The chain uses TRBV28 and TRBJ1-5; D might be TRBD1 (5 bases). The CDR3 sequence is 16 residues long. The ends were cut back, 1 base at V and 2 bases at J, with 12 bases in the middle. CDR1 is MDHEN, CDR2 SYDVKM, per germline. CDR3 in DNA: TGTGCCAGCAGTTTATCAGGGTTGCGGGGCAATCAGCCCCAGCATTTT. Its protein is CASSLSGLRGNQPQHF. The whole variable domain, filled in from reference TRBV28 and TRBJ1-5, reads DVKVTQSSRYLVKRTGEKVFLECVQDMDHENMFWYRQDPGLGLRLIYFSYDVKMKEKGDIPEGYSVSREKKERFSLILESASTNQTSMYLCASSLSGLRGNQPQHFGDGTRLSIL.

This rearrangement joins TRBV3-1 (or the pseudogene TRBV3-2) to TRBJ2-7; the match to TRBD2 covers 7 bases. The V gene's germline CDR1 is LGHDT and CDR2 YNNKEL (reference sequence). The CDR3 runs 18 residues. Unmatched junction bases numbered 14, after V lost 1 base and J lost 2 bases. CDR3 sequence reads: CASSQASGGGWGTYEQYF. The CDR3 coding sequence is TGTGCCAGCAGCCAAGCTTCCGGCGGGGGTTGGGGGACCTACGAGCAGTACTTC.

This chain joins TRBV30 and TRBJ1-1; a possible D gene is TRBD1 (5 bases). The V and J ends lost 3 bases and 11 bases respectively, with 16 bases between them. CDR3 length: 12 amino acids. Germline V gene sequence: CDR1 GTSNPN, CDR2 SVGIG (reference sequence). The CDR3 here is CAWSRNSWGAFF. CDR3 sequence (DNA): TGTGCCTGGAGCAGAAACTCCTGGGGGGCTTTCTTT. Using reference TRBV30 and TRBJ1-1 for the parts outside the CDR3, the full variable domain is SQTIHQWPATLVQPVGSPLSLECTVEGTSNPNLYWYRQAAGRGLQLLFYSVGIGQISSEVPQNLSASRPQDRQFILSSKKLLLSDSGFYLCAWSRNSWGAFFGQGTRLTVV.

The V gene is TRBV12-3 or TRBV12-4, the J gene TRBJ1-5; 9 positions agree with TRBD1. This CDR3 has 13 amino acids. The V segment lost 4 bases and the J segment 7 bases; nucleotides outside the gene matches: 2. The CDR3 here is CASSYRGHQPQHF. CDR3 sequence (DNA): TGTGCCAGCAGTTACAGGGGGCACCAGCCCCAGCATTTT.

J is TRBJ2-7 and V is TRBV19, with D possibly TRBD1 on 5 matching bases. Germline loops: CDR1 LNHDA, CDR2 SQIVND (reference sequence). Trimming shortened V by 8 bases and J by 0 bases, and 11 bases separated the two germline ends. CDR3 size: 13 residues. The CDR3 is CASGVQGSYEQYF. The CDR3, as DNA: TGTGCCAGTGGTGTGCAGGGCTCCTACGAGCAGTACTTC.

The gene calls are TRBV6-5 and TRBJ2-7, with 11 bases matching TRBD2. This CDR3 has 14 residues. CDR1 and CDR2 (germline): MNHEY, SVGAGI. The J segment lost 2 bases and the V segment lost 4 bases, leaving 1 base of the junction unmatched. CDR3 sequence: CASSLAGGPYEQYF. DNA of the CDR3: TGTGCCAGCAGTTTAGCGGGGGGGCCCTACGAGCAGTACTTC.